This TCR beta chain comes out of a study of spatial heterogeneity in lung cancer. At the level of the study: Matched bulk RNA-seq provided a T cell module score, and TCR transcript counts in tumor regions correlated strongly with it.

The time point is: sample taken at primary tumor resection. The donor population consisted of approximately 70 patients with untreated, early-stage non-small cell lung cancer. Whole RNA was taken from tumor, nontumor lung or frozen PBMC; it was then sequenced unsorted. The CDR3 length is 14 residues. Per the germline V gene, CDR1 is SQVTM and CDR2 is ANQGSEA. V was trimmed by 6 bases and J by 0 bases, leaving 12 bases between them. Study results and caveats: Counts of expanded alpha and beta TCRs within tumors tracked the tumor nonsynonymous mutation count.

This clonotype appeared many times. The target antigen is unknown. This beta chain is a stray sequence in a library constructed for alpha chains; its clone size is not meaningful. The study tagged each TCR cDNA molecule with a unique molecular identifier. TCRdb reanalysed the 5' RACE reads using MiXCR and keeps one entry per CDR3 protein. This sample has 4,000 to 5,000 distinct CDR3 sequences; around 12% occur once, and the top ten carry about a quarter. The TCR originated in a male donor with early-stage non-small cell lung cancer. The chain is built from TRBV29-1 and TRBJ1-3, with D possibly matching TRBD1 (6 bases). This specimen was lung tumor tissue, taken at surgery. The CDR3 here is CSVGEDSSGNTIYF. The DNA for the CDR3 is TGCAGCGTAGGGGAGGACAGCTCTGGAAACACCATATATTTT.